Listed below are T cell receptor beta chains from one sample, sequenced in a study of cytomegalovirus exposure and HLA in healthy donors. Libraries were prepared by immunoSEQ multiplex PCR; TCRdb keeps only in-frame clonotypes and omits some of them. This table holds approximately 90,000 clones, roughly 8.2% found once. Material: PBMCs. These receptors all stem from a man in his fifties or sixties in good health and CMV-seronegative. Each CDR3 is given without its conserved first and last residue.

cdr3_aa j_call v_call
ATSRDRVGDEQF TRBJ2-1 TRBV15
ASSGGRGLAGHSTDTQY TRBJ2-3 TRBV2
ASSQTGEDYEQY TRBJ2-7 TRBV7-9
ASSQGVTGELF TRBJ2-2 TRBV4-1
ASSEAPLGRGPYNEQF TRBJ2-1 TRBV25-1
ASSDRTGKY TRBJ2-7 TRBV2
ASSFQNTGELF TRBJ2-2 TRBV28
ASSLGAGLNNSPLH TRBJ1-6 TRBV5-6
ASSPGTGDEQY TRBJ2-7 TRBV18
ASSLSITGEGTEAF TRBJ1-1 TRBV11-2
ASSPRGQSPVYSPLH TRBJ1-6 TRBV5-6